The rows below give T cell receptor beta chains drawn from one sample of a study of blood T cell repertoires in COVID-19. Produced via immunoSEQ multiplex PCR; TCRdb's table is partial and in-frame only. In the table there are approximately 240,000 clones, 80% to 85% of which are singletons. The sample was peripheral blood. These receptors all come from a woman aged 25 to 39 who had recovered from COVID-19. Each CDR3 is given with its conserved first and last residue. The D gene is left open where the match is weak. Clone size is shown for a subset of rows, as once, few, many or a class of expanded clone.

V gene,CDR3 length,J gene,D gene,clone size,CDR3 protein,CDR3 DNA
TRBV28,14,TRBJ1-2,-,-,CASSQDRRTYGYTF,TGTGCCAGCAGCCAGGACAGAAGAACCTATGGCTACACCTTC
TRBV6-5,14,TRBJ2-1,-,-,CASSYARASDEQFF,TGTGCCAGCAGTTACGCGCGGGCGTCAGATGAGCAGTTCTTC
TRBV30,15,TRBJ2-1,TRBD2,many,CAWSEPGLAGVKQFF,TGTGCCTGGAGCGAACCGGGACTAGCGGGAGTGAAACAGTTCTTC
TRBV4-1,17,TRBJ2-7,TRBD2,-,CASSQEWLAVQSYEQYF,TGCGCCAGCAGCCAAGAATGGCTAGCGGTCCAATCCTACGAGCAGTACTTC
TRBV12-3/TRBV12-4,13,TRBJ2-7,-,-,CASSLQEYGGQYF,TGTGCCAGCAGTTTACAGGAGTACGGAGGGCAGTACTTC
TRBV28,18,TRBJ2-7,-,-,CASSLYPTGGDRAWEQYF,TGTGCCAGCAGTTTATACCCCACGGGAGGGGACAGGGCTTGGGAGCAGTACTTC
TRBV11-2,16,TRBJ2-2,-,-,CASSLTRDFNTGELFF,TGTGCCAGCAGCTTAACTCGGGACTTCAACACCGGGGAGCTGTTTTTT
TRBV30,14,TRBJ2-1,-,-,CAWGLGLLSNEQFF,TGTGCCTGGGGACTTGGACTGCTCAGCAATGAGCAGTTCTTC
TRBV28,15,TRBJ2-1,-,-,CASSRSLAAYNEQFF,TGTGCCAGCAGTCGTTCCTTAGCGGCGTACAATGAGCAGTTCTTC
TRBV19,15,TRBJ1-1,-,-,CASSIVPGINTEAFF,TGTGCCAGTAGTATCGTGCCGGGGATAAACACTGAAGCTTTCTTT
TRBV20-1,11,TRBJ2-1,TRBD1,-,CSARGTGARLF,TGCAGTGCTAGAGGGACAGGGGCAAGGCTCTTC
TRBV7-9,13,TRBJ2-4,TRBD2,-,CASNGGIKNIQYF,TGTGCCAGCAACGGGGGGATCAAAAACATTCAGTACTTC
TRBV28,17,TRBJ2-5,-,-,CASNRRRPGPRVETQYF,TGTGCCAGCAACCGCAGGAGGCCGGGTCCGAGGGTTGAGACCCAGTACTTC
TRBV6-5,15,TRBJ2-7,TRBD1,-,CASSSVDRGHPEQYF,TGTGCCAGCAGTTCTGTCGACAGGGGGCACCCGGAGCAGTACTTC
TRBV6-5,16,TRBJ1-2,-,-,CASSYTKRRLFYGYTF,TGTGCCAGCAGTTACACTAAACGACGGTTATTCTATGGCTACACCTTC
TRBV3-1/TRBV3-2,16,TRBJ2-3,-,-,CASSPWRPPGTDTQYF,TGTGCCAGCAGCCCATGGAGGCCCCCTGGGACAGATACGCAGTATTTT
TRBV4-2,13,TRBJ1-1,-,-,CASSQGKGTEAFF,TGTGCCAGCAGCCAAGGTAAGGGGACTGAAGCTTTCTTT
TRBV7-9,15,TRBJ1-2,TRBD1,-,CASSIGTGSYYGYTF,TGTGCCAGCAGCATCGGGACAGGGTCGTACTATGGCTACACCTTC
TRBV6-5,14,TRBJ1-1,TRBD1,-,CASGQTGLGTEAFF,TGTGCCAGCGGCCAGACAGGGTTAGGCACTGAAGCTTTCTTT
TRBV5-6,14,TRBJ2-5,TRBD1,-,CASSTDRDEETQYF,TGTGCCAGCAGTACCGACAGGGACGAAGAGACCCAGTACTTC
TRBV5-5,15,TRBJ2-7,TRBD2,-,CASSLRLAGGGEQYF,TGTGCCAGCAGCTTGCGACTAGCGGGAGGCGGCGAGCAGTACTTC
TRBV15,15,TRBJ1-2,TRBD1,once,CATSREDRGRDGYTF,TGTGCCACCAGCAGAGAGGACAGGGGGCGCGATGGCTACACCTTC
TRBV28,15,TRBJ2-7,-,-,CASSLSAASSYEQYF,TGTGCCAGCAGTTTATCCGCGGCCAGCTCCTACGAGCAGTACTTC
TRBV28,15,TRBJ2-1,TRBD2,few,CASSWTSGIYNEQFF,TGTGCCAGCAGCTGGACTAGCGGGATTTACAATGAGCAGTTCTTC
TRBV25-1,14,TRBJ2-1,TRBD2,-,CATTGTRVNNEQFF,TGTGCTACCACCGGGACTAGAGTTAACAATGAGCAGTTCTTC
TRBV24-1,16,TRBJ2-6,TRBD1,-,CATSDFRGPGANVLTF,TGTGCCACCAGTGACTTCAGGGGGCCTGGGGCCAACGTCCTGACTTTC
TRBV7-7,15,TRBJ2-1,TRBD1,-,CASSYGTGETNEQFF,TGTGCTAGCAGCTACGGGACAGGGGAAACGAATGAGCAGTTCTTC
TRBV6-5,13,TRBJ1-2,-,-,CASTLNLGYGYTF,TGTGCCAGCACCCTAAACCTAGGCTATGGCTACACCTTC